One sample yielded the 14 T cell receptor beta chains listed below, sequenced in a study of T cells after posttransplantation cyclophosphamide. The data were produced by immunoSEQ multiplex PCR, yet TCRdb's version contains in-frame clones alone and is incomplete. The table shows more than 20,000 clones, with roughly 67% occurring only once. The specimen sequenced was memory CD4+ T cells sorted from PBMCs. These receptors came from a woman in her sixties in good health, CMV-negative, and a related stem cell transplant donor.

V is TRBV7-9 and J is TRBJ1-6; unclear D gene. The germline V gene encodes CDR1 SEHNR and CDR2 FQNEAQ (reference sequence). Trimming left V 3 bases short and J 7 bases short, with 7 bases between. The CDR3 runs to 13 residues. The CDR3 DNA reads TGTGCCAGCAGCTTCGGGAAAAATTCACCCCTCCACTTT. Translated, it gives CASSFGKNSPLHF.

The genes are TRBV15 and TRBJ1-2, with D unresolved. The germline CDR1 and CDR2 sequences are LNHNV and YYDKDF (reference sequence). There are 14 residues in the CDR3. The V end lost 2 bases, the J end lost 5 bases, and 12 bases lay between the germline ends. The CDR3 nucleotides are TGTGCCACCAGCAGATCACGAGAAGATTATGGCTACACCTTC. Encoded protein: CATSRSREDYGYTF.

J is TRBJ1-5 and V is TRBV28; tentative D call: TRBD1 (5 bases). V lost 2 bases, J lost 1 base, and 15 bases lay in between. CDR1 and CDR2 (germline): MDHEN, SYDVKM. This CDR3 contains 17 residues. The CDR3 DNA follows: TGTGCCAGCAGTTTAGGAGGGGCACAGGCCAGCAATCAGCCCCAGCATTTT. It codes for CASSLGGAQASNQPQHF.

Here the CDR3 DNA reads TGTGCCAGCAGCCAAGTTACAGGGGTGATGGGGGGTCGGGAGCTGTTTTTT. Protein: CASSQVTGVMGGRELFF. V is TRBV4-2 and J is TRBJ2-2; TRBD1 might be the D (7 bases). Looked up from germline, CDR1 is LGHNA and CDR2 is YNFKEQ. V was cut by 1 base and J by 9 bases, with 21 bases left in between. The CDR3 runs to 17 residues.

The chain employs TRBV9 and TRBJ2-3; 15 bases match TRBD2. V shed 4 bases and J 4 bases; nucleotides not matched to a gene: 7. Germline V gene data show CDR1 as SGDLS and CDR2 as YYNGEE. CDR3 size: 17 residues. CDR3 region: CASSPWTSGGAADTQYF. The CDR3 coding sequence is TGTGCCAGCAGCCCGTGGACTAGCGGGGGGGCCGCAGATACGCAGTATTTT.

The chain has TRBV5-4 and TRBJ2-7; D remains ambiguous. The V end lost 3 bases, the J end lost 3 bases, and 4 bases lay between the germline ends. CDR1 SGHNT and CDR2 YYREEE come from the germline V gene (reference sequence). The CDR3 sequence is 11 residues long. CDR3: CASSSNYEQYF. The DNA for the CDR3 is TGTGCCAGCAGCTCCAACTACGAGCAGTACTTC.

As DNA, the CDR3 is TGTGCCAGTAATAAGCTCGGGGAGCTGTTTTTT. Amino acids: CASNKLGELFF. The chain combines TRBV19 with TRBJ2-2, with unresolved D. Trimming took off 7 bases at V and 7 bases at J, with 7 bases between the two ends. The CDR3 has 11 amino acids. Germline CDR1 LNHDA, CDR2 SQIVND (reference sequence).

This chain links TRBV4-2 with TRBJ2-7, with D uncertain. CDR3 length equals 13 residues. The germline CDR1 and CDR2 sequences are LGHNA and YNFKEQ. V was cut by 1 base and J by 5 bases, with 9 bases left in between. CDR3 nucleotides: TGTGCCAGCAGCCAAGGAGGCCGGGACGAGCAGTACTTC. Its protein is CASSQGGRDEQYF.

The chain joins TRBV28 to TRBJ2-7; D possibly corresponds to TRBD2 (5 bases). The CDR3 runs 15 residues. Germline CDR1 reads MDHEN; CDR2 reads SYDVKM. Trimming pared 4 bases from V and 4 bases from J, leaving 17 bases between. For the CDR3, the DNA is TGTGCCAGCAGTTCTCCCGGGGTGACTTTATACGAGCAGTACTTC. This gives the protein CASSSPGVTLYEQYF.

This clone was observed a single time. The rearrangement links TRBV29-1 to TRBJ2-1, with 7 positions matching TRBD1. With 8 bases clipped from V and 5 bases from J, the junction kept 6 bases outside the gene matches. The length of the CDR3 is 12 residues. CDR1 SQVTM and CDR2 ANQGSEA come from the germline V gene. The DNA for the CDR3 is TGCAGCTCCAACAGGGGAAACAATGAGCAGTTCTTC. This encodes CSSNRGNNEQFF.

This clone has only a few counts. The chain employs TRBV4-1 and TRBJ2-7, with TRBD2 identical over 7 bases. V gave up 4 bases and J gave up 2 bases; unmatched junction bases: 8. Germline V lookup: CDR1 MGHRA, CDR2 YSYEKL. The CDR3 has 15 residues. DNA of the CDR3: TGCGCCAGCAGCCTCAGCGGGATCCTCCCCTACGAGCAGTACTTC. This translates into CASSLSGILPYEQYF.

The chain uses TRBV13 and TRBJ2-1, with 8 bases lining up with TRBD2. V shed 2 bases, J shed 9 bases, and the junction held 12 bases outside the gene matches. CDR1 and CDR2 (germline): PRHDT, FYEKMQ (reference sequence). The CDR3 totals 16 residues. The CDR3 loop reads CASSLFSSGRGGEQFF. As DNA, the CDR3 is TGTGCCAGCAGCTTATTTTCCAGCGGGAGAGGCGGTGAGCAGTTCTTC.

The chain combines TRBV28 with TRBJ1-4; a weak D match, TRBD1 (5 bases). Trimming stripped 7 bases from V and 7 bases from J, with 16 bases between. The CDR3 covers 14 residues. Germline V gene lookup returns CDR1 MDHEN and CDR2 SYDVKM. Here the CDR3 DNA reads TGTGCCAGCACCTCCCCAGGGTCGGGTGAAAAACTGTTTTTT. Encoded protein: CASTSPGSGEKLFF.

This clone was recorded only once. The chain is built from TRBV29-1 and TRBJ1-2; TRBD1 aligns across 7 bases. J gave up 7 bases and V 5 bases, and 7 bases lay outside the gene matches. Germline V lookup: CDR1 SQVTM, CDR2 ANQGSEA. The CDR3 length is 12 residues. Here the CDR3 DNA reads TGCAGCGTTATCCAGGGGGTGGGTGGCTACACCTTC. Amino acids: CSVIQGVGGYTF.